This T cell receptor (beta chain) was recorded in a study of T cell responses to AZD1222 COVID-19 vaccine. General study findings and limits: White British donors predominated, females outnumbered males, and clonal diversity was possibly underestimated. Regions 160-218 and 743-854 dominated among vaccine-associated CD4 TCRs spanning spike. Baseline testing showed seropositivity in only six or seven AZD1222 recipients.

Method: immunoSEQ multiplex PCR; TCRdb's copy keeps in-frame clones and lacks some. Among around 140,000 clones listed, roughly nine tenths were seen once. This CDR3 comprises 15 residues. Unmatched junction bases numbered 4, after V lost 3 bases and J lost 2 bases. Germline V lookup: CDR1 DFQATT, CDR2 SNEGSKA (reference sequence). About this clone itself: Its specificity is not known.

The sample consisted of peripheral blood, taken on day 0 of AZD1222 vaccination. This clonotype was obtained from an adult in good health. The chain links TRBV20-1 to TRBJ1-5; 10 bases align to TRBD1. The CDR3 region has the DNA TGCAGTGCTAGTCAAGGACAGGGGGGCAATCAGCCCCAGCATTTT. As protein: CSASQGQGGNQPQHF.